This TCR beta chain came from a study of regulatory T cells in long-lasting Graves disease. Arm-PCR of CDR3 regions and iRepertoire HTBI primers were the basis on which TCR beta libraries were built. A single record per CDR3 protein comes from TCRdb applying MiXCR to the multiplex PCR reads. The repertoire holds about 420,000 distinct CDR3 sequences, with about a sixth as singletons. The table lists this clonotype with a count of one. Its target is not known. Regarding time point: newly diagnosed GD, antithyroid drugs for less than 3 months. The authors made the TCR library using RNA they extracted from PBMCs. V dropped 3 bases and J dropped 6; count of bases not matched to a gene: 6. Looked up from germline, CDR1 is SGHRS and CDR2 is YFSETQ. The CDR3 runs 15 residues. Study outcomes and limitations: Exclusively peripheral blood, rather than thyroid tissue, was studied. Favored gene segments in persistent disease were TRBV28, TRBJ1-2 and TRBJ2-5.

These data were likewise used in another study, on T cells in Graves' hyperthyroidism and ophthalmopathy.

The sequence was collected from a young woman with Graves disease. Specimen: peripheral blood mononuclear cells (PBMCs), collected at new diagnosis, from a patient treated with antithyroid drugs. This chain uses TRBV5-1 with TRBJ2-2; 9 nucleotides align to TRBD1. The CDR3 sequence is CASSYITGGPGELFF. The CDR3 coding sequence is TGCGCCAGCAGCTACATAACAGGGGGCCCCGGGGAGCTGTTTTTT.